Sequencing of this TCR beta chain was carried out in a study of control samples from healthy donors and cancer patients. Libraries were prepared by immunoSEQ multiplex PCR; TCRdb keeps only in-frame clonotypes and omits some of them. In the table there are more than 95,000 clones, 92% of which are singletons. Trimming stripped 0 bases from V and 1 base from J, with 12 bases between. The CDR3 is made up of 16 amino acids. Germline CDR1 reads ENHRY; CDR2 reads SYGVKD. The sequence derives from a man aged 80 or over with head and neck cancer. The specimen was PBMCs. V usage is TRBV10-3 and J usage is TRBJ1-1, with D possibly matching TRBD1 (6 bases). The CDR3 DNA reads TGTGCCATCAGTGAGTCGGGGAGGACAGCGAACACTGAAGCTTTCTTT. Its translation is CAISESGRTANTEAFF.